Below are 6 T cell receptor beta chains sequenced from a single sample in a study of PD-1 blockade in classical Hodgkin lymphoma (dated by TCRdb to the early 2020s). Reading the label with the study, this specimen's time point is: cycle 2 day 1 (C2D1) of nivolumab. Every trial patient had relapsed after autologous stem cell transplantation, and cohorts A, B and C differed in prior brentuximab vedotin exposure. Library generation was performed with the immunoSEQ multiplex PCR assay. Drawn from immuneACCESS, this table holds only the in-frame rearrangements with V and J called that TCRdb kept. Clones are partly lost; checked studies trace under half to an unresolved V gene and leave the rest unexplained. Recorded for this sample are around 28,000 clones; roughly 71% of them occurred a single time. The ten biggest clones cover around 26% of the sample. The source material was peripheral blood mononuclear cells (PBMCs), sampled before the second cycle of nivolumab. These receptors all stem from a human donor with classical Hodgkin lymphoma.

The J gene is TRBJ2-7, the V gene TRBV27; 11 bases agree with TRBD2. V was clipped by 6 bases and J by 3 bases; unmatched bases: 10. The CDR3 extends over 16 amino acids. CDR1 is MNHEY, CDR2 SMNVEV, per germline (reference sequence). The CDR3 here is CASRLTGTSGYYEQYF. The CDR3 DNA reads TGTGCCAGCAGATTAACCGGGACTAGCGGATACTACGAGCAGTACTTC.

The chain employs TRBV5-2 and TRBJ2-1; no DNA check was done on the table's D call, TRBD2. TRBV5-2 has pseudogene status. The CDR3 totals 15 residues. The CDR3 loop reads CASSFIAGAYNEQFF. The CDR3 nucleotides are TGTGCCAGCAGCTTCATAGCGGGGGCCTACAATGAGCAGTTCTTC.

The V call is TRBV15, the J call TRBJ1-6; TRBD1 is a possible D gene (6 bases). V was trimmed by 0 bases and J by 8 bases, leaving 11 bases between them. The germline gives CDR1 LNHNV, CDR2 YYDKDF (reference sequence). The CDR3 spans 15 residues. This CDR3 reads CATSREGGGYSPLHF. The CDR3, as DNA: TGTGCCACCAGCAGAGAAGGGGGGGGGTATTCACCCCTCCACTTT.

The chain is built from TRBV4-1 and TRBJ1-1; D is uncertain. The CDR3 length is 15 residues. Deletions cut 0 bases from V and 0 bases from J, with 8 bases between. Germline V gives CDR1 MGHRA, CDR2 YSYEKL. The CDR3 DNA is TGCGCCAGCAGCCAAGATCGGGCTTTGAACACTGAAGCTTTCTTT. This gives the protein CASSQDRALNTEAFF.

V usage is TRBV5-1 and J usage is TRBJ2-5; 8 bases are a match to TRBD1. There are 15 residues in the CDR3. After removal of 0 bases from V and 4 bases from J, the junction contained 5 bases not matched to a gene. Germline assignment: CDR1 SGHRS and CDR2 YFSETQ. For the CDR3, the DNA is TGCGCCAGCAGCTTGGTTCAGGGGGCCCGAGAGACCCAGTACTTC. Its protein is CASSLVQGARETQYF.

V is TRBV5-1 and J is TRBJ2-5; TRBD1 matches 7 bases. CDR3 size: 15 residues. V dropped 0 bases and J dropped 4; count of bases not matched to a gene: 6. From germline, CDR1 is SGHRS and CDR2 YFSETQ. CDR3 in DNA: TGCGCCAGCAGCTTGGCCCTAGGACAGGCAGAGACCCAGTACTTC. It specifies CASSLALGQAETQYF.